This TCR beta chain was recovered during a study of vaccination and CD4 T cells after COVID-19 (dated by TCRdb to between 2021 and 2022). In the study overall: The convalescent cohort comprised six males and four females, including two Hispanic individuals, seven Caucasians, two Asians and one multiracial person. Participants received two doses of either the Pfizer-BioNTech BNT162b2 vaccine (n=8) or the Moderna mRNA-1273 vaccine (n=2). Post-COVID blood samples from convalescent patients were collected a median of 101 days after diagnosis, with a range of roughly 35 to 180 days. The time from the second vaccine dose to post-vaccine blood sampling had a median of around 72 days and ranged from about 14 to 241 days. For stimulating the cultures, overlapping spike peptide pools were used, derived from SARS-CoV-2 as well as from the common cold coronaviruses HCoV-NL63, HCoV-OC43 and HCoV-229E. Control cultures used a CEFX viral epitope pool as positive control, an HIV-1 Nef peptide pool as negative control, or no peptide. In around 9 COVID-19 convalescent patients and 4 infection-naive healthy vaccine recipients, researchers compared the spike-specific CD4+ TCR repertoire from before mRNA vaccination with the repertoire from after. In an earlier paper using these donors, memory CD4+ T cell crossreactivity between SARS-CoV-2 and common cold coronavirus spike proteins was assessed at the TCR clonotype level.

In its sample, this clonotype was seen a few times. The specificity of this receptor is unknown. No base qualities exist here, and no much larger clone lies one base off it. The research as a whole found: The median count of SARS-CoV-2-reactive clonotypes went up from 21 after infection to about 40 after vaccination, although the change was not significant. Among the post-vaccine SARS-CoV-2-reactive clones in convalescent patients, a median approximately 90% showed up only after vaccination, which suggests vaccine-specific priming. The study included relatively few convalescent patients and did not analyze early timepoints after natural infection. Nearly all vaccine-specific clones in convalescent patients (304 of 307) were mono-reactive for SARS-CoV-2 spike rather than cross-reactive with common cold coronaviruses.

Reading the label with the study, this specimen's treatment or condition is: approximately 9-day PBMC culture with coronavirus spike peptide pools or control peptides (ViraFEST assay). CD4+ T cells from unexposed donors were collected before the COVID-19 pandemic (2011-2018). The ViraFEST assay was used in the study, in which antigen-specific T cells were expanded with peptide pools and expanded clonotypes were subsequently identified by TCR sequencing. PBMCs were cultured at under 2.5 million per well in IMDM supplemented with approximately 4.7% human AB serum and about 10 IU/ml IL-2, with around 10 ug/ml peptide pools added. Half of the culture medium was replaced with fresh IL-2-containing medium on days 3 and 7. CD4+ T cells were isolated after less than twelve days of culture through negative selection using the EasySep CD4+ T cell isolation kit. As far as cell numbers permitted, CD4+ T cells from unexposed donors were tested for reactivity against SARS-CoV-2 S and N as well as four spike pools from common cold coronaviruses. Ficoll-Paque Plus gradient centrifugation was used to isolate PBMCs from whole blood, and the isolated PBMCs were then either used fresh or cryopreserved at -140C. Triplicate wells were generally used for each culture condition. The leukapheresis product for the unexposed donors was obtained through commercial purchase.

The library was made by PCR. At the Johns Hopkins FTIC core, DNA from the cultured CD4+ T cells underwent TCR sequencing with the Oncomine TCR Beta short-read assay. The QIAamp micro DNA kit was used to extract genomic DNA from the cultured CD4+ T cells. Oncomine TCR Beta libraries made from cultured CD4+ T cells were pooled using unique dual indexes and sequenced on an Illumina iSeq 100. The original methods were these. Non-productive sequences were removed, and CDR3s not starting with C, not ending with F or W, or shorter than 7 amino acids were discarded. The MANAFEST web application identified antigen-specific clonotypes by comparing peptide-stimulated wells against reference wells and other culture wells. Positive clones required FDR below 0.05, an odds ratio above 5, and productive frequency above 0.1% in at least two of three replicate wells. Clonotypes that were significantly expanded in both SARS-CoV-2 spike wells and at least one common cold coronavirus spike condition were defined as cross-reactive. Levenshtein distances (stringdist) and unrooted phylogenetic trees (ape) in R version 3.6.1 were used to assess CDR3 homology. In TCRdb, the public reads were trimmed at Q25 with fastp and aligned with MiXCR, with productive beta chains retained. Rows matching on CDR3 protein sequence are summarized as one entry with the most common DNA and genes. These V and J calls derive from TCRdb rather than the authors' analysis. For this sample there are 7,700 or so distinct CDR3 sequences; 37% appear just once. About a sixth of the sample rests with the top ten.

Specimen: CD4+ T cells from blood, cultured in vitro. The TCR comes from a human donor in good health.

The nucleotide sequence reads as follows: TGTGCCAGCAGTTTTTCGCAGGGGGCAGGCACTGAAGCTTTCTTT. Its translation is CASSFSQGAGTEAFF. The rearrangement joined TRBV6-5 to TRBJ1-1; a stretch of 8 junction bases matches TRBD1. As encoded in the germline V gene, CDR1 is MNHEY while CDR2 is SVGAGI. At the junction V is shortened by 4 bases and J by 4 bases; bases outside the gene matches: 8. Inclusive of the bounding cysteine and phenylalanine, the CDR3 is 15 residues long. Here the CDR3 DNA is all that survives: 45 bases in frame from base 1.